This TCR beta chain is from a study of blood T cells in healthy people across ages. Then a second PCR, running roughly 7 to 11 cycles, was carried out with a sample-barcoded 5' primer and a J-beta primer mix. TCRdb used MiXCR to reprocess the 5' RACE reads, holding one entry per CDR3 protein. The sample records 720,000 or so distinct CDR3 sequences, around two fifths being singletons. This clonotype turned up a few times. The CDR3 runs 13 residues. Trimming shortened V by 0 bases and J by 0 bases, and 3 bases separated the two germline ends. From germline, CDR1 is SGDLS and CDR2 YYNGEE. The sequenced sample was blood. The sequence came from an elderly man in good health. This chain uses TRBV9 with TRBJ1-1; D unresolved. In DNA form, the CDR3 reads TGTGCCAGCAGCGTAGCGATGAACACTGAAGCTTTCTTT. Translated, it gives CASSVAMNTEAFF.